The source of this T cell receptor beta chain is a study of T cells in tuberculosis (dated by TCRdb to between 2018 and 2020). Looking at the study overall: The study combined CD1B tetramers and high-throughput TCR immunosequencing to characterize T cells specific for the mycobacterial lipid antigen glucose monomycolate (GMM). A South African clinical cohort compared IGRA-negative adolescents, IGRA-positive adolescents with latent tuberculosis and adults with active tuberculosis, over eight per group. PBMC from active tuberculosis patients were archived either before standard anti-tuberculosis treatment began or within 7 days of the start of that treatment.

The CDR3, cysteine through phenylalanine, is 16 amino acids long. Only the CDR3 part of the read is kept: 48 bases, read in frame from the first base. CDR1 and CDR2, looked up from the germline V gene (reference sequence), are LNHDA and SQIVND. V is cut by 7 bases and J by 0 bases, and the space between the germline ends is 16 bases. This clone was recorded a few times. Which antigen it targets is not known. Per-base quality was not reported, and no clone a single base away is much larger than it. According to the study, the label for this sample's time point signals: new active TB diagnosis, blood taken before or within 7 days of starting treatment. Active tuberculosis patients were HIV-seronegative South African adults aged 18 years or older with a new diagnosis. Confirmation of active tuberculosis was obtained by positive sputum smear microscopy and/or positive M. tuberculosis culture. Immunosequencing of unsorted cryopreserved PBMC covered, on average, around 96,000 T cells per clinical donor.

The immunoSEQ multiplex PCR assay was used to generate TCR libraries, with TCR-beta and/or TCR-alpha/delta assays applied to each sample. The amplified TCR libraries were sequenced on the Illumina high-throughput platform. As for the authors' bioinformatics: Clustering and dimensionality reduction relied on pairwise TCRdist distances among GMM-specific receptors from T cells that were either sorted ex vivo or expanded in vitro. Each clinical repertoire was scored by mean NN-distance, the average TCRdist to the nearest 10% of tetramer-positive reference sequences. GEM TCR motif frequency was calculated as the fraction of unique TCRs that matched known GEM sequences by V/J usage and CDR3 length. Active tuberculosis was classified by linear discriminant analysis with leave-one-out cross-validation, implemented in scikit-learn. Not all clones reach the TCRdb copy of this immuneACCESS table, which keeps in-frame sequences only. Checked studies attribute under half of the gap to unresolved V genes and leave the rest unexplained. V, J and clone size are taken as reported in that table, and D and trimming were inferred from the DNA itself. In all, the sample holds approximately 31,000 clones, and around 88% of those were seen once. The biggest ten clones account for 4.5% to 6.5% of the sample.

Broad study findings and their caveats: Smaller mean NN-distances to GMM-specific TCRs were observed in active tuberculosis TCR-alpha repertoires than in IGRA-negative controls, suggesting clonal expansion of GMM-specific TCRs. The smaller NN-distances were partly driven by shorter CDR3-alpha lengths in active tuberculosis patients, and the difference for TCR-beta did not reach statistical significance. Clinical samples were selected based on the availability of cryopreserved specimens, with adults included as active tuberculosis cases and adolescents included as controls. Using GEM motif frequencies, a classifier achieved approximately 73% accuracy, whereas a classifier built on the diverse GMM-specific repertoire got to under 90% accuracy (AUROC more than 0.85).

This receptor was taken from an adult with tuberculosis. The chain is assembled from TRBV19 and TRBJ1-5; no D gene call is confident. Sequenced material: PBMCs, taken at tuberculosis diagnosis. The DNA sequence follows: TGTGCCAGTACCCCTAGTCGGTCATATAGCAATCAGCCCCAGCATTTT. The encoded protein is CASTPSRSYSNQPQHF.